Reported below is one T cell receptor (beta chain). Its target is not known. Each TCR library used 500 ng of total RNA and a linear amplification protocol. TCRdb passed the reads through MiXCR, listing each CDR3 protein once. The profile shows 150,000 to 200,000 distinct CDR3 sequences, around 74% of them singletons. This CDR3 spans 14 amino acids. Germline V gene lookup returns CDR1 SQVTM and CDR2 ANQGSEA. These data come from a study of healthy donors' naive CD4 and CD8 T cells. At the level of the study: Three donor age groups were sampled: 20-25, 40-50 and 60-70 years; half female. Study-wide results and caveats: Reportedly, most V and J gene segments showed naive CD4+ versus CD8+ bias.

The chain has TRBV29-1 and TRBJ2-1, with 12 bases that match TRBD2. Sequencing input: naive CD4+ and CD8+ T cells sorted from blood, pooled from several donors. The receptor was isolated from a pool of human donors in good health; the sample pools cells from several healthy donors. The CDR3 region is CSPRGLAGGNEQFF. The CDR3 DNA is TGCAGTCCGAGGGGGCTAGCGGGAGGGAATGAGCAGTTCTTC.